This TCR beta chain was documented in a study of cytomegalovirus exposure and HLA in healthy donors. Study information: The approximately 120 validation repertoires used the same platform as the roughly 720 first-cohort repertoires (as reported by a later analysis).

Profiling relied on immunoSEQ multiplex PCR, and the TCRdb table lists in-frame clones only, not all of them. Of a few hundred thousand clones detected, 90% appear once; the ten largest clones hold 0.35% to 0.4%. The CDR3 length is 15 residues. The V end was cut by 5 bases, the J end by 8 bases, with 16 bases between. Germline lookup yields CDR1 MDHEN and CDR2 SYDVKM. The chain uses TRBV28 and TRBJ1-6, with D tentatively TRBD1 (6 bases). The material sequenced was PBMCs. The receptor was derived from a young woman in good health and CMV-seronegative. The CDR3, as DNA: TGTGCCAGCAGTGGAGGAGGGGAGGGGGATTCACCCCTCCACTTT. Protein sequence: CASSGGGEGDSPLHF.